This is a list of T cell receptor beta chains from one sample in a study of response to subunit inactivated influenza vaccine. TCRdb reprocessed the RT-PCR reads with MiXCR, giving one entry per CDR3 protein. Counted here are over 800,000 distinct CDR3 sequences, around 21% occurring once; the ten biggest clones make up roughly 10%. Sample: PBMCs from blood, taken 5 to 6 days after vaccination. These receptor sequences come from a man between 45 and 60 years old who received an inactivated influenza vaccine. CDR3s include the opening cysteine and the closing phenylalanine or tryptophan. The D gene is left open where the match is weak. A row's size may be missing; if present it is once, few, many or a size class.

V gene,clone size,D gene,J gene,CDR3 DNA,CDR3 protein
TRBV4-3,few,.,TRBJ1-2,TGCGCCAGCAGCCAAGATCAAGGGGCCCGGGGCTACACCTTC,CASSQDQGARGYTF
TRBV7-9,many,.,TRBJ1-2,TGTGCCAGCAGCCTTGTAGGACGTGGCTACACCTTC,CASSLVGRGYTF
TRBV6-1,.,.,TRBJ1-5,TGTGCCAGCAGTGATCGGGGGAAAGTTCACCCCCAGCATTTT,CASSDRGKVHPQHF
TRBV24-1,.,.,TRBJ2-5,TGTGCCACCAGTGATTTACAGGGAAATGGAGAGACCCAGTACTTC,CATSDLQGNGETQYF
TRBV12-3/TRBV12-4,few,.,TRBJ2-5,TGTGCCAGCACCCGAGGGGGAAGATATCGAGAGACCCAGTACTTC,CASTRGGRYRETQYF
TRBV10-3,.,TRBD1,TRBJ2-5,TGTGCCATCAGGAGGACAGGGGCCTTCCAAGAGACCCAGTACTTC,CAIRRTGAFQETQYF
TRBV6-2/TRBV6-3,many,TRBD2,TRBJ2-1,TGTGCCAGCAGTTACTTGGCTAGCGGGGGGTACAATGAGCAGTTCTTC,CASSYLASGGYNEQFF
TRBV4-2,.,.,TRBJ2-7,TGTGCCAGCAGCCAAGAGAACAGATACTACGAGCAGTACTTC,CASSQENRYYEQYF
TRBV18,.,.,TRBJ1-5,TGTGCCAGCTCAGCCGGCCAGGGCAATCAGCCCCAGCATTTT,CASSAGQGNQPQHF
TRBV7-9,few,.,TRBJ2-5,TGTGCCAGCAGCTTAGGACCGAGTGGGCTGGAGACCCAGTACTTC,CASSLGPSGLETQYF
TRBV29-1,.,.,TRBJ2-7,TGCAGCGTTGTTTCCAGGGGGGCTGTATCTGAGCAGTACTTC,CSVVSRGAVSEQYF
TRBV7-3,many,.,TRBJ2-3,TGTGCCAGCAGCTTAGCGGGACGCACAGATACGCAGTATTTT,CASSLAGRTDTQYF
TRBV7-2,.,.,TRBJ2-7,TGTGCCAGCAGCTTATCGGAGGGGTCCTACGAGCAGTACTTC,CASSLSEGSYEQYF
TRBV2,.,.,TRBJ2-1,TGTGCCAGCAGTGAGGTGGGAAACAATGAGCAGTTCTTC,CASSEVGNNEQFF
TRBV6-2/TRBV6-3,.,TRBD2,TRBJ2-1,TGTGCCAGCAGTTACGGGACTAGCGGATATGTAGAGCAGTTCTTC,CASSYGTSGYVEQFF
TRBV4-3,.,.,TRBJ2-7,TGCGCCAGCAGCCAAGGAGGGGGGCTCGGCTACGAGCAGTACTTC,CASSQGGGLGYEQYF
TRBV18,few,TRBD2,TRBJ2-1,TGTGCCAGCTCACCATGGTTCAACGCCGGGACTAGCGGCACCCCCAATGAGCAGTTCTTC,CASSPWFNAGTSGTPNEQFF
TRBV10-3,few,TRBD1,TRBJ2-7,TGTGCCATCAGTGGATGGGACAGGGTAAACGAGCAGTACTTC,CAISGWDRVNEQYF
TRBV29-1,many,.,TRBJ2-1,TGCAGCGTTGAGTCTAGGAGTTTTTACAATGAGCAGTTCTTC,CSVESRSFYNEQFF
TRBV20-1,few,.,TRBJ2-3,TGCAGTGCTAGAGTTGACGGAGTAGATACGCAGTATTTT,CSARVDGVDTQYF
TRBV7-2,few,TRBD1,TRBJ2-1,TGTGCCAGCAGCTTAGATGACAGGGGGGAGTTCTTC,CASSLDDRGEFF
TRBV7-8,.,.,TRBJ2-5,TGTGCCAGCAGCTTTTACGGGCGTCAAGAGACCCAGTACTTC,CASSFYGRQETQYF
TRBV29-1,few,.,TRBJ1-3,TGCAGCGTTGAAGGACAGGGAAACACCATATATTTT,CSVEGQGNTIYF
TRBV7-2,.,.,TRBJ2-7,TGTGCCAGCAGCAAAGAACGTCTCTTCGGGGTCCAGGAGCAGTACTTC,CASSKERLFGVQEQYF
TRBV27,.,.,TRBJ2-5,TGTGCCAGCAGCTCCATACGGGGGGAGACCCAGTACTTC,CASSSIRGETQYF
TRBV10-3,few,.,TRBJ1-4,TGTGCCATCAGTGCACAGGGACCTGAAGAAAAACTGTTTTTT,CAISAQGPEEKLFF
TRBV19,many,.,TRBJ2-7,TGTGCCAGTAGTAGATCCGGGACAATACCTTCGTACGAGCAGTACTTC,CASSRSGTIPSYEQYF
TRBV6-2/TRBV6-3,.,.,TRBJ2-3,TGTGTCAGCACCCAACCGGACTACCGCACAGATACGCAGTATTTT,CVSTQPDYRTDTQYF
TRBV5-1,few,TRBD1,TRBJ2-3,TGCGCCAGCAGCGCCGCAGACAGGGGGAAGGCAGATACGCAGTATTTT,CASSAADRGKADTQYF
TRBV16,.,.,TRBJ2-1,TGTGCCAGCAGCCAATTCGGCAACAATGAGCAGTTCTTC,CASSQFGNNEQFF
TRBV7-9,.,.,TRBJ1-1,TGTGCCAGCAGTGCAGGTTCGGCCACTGAAGCTTTCTTT,CASSAGSATEAFF
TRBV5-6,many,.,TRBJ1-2,TGTGCCAGCAGCTTGGGACAGGTGCTATATGGCTACACCTTC,CASSLGQVLYGYTF
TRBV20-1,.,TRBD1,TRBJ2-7,TGCAGTGCTAGAGCCTGGGACAGGGCCTACGAGCAGTACTTC,CSARAWDRAYEQYF
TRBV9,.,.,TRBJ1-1,TGTGCCAGCAGCGCCCCGCGGTCCACTGAAGCTTTCTTT,CASSAPRSTEAFF
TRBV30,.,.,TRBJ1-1,TGTGCCTGGAGCAGGGGTTTGACTGAAGCTTTCTTT,CAWSRGLTEAFF
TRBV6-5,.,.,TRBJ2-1,TGTGCCAGCAGTTACTCGGCCAGGGATAATGAGCAGTTCTTC,CASSYSARDNEQFF
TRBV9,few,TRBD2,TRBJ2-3,TGTGCCAGCAGCCATCCCACTTATAGCGGGTTGGGGGATACGCAGTATTTT,CASSHPTYSGLGDTQYF
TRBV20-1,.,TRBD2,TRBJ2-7,TGCAGTGCTAGAGATCTTCCCAGCGGGAGGAACGAGCAGTACTTC,CSARDLPSGRNEQYF
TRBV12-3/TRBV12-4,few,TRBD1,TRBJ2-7,TGTGCCAGCAGTCCCCTACAGGGGGCAAGCTCCTACGAGCAGTACTTC,CASSPLQGASSYEQYF
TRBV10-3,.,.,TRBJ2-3,TGTGCCATCAGTGACTTACGGGGAGCTTTAGATACGCAGTATTTT,CAISDLRGALDTQYF
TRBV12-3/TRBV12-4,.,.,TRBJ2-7,TGTGCCAGCAGTGCCGGGATTATAGGCTCCTACGAGCAGTACTTC,CASSAGIIGSYEQYF
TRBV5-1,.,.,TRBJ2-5,TGCGCCAGCAGCACCTCGGACGTGGCCCAAGAGACCCAGTACTTC,CASSTSDVAQETQYF
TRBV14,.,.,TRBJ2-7,TGTGCCAGCAGCCAAGAATACTACGAGCAGTACTTC,CASSQEYYEQYF